The subject of this entry is one T cell receptor (beta chain). This record belongs to a study of T cell changes during pregnancy in multiple sclerosis. Repertoires were generated with immunoSEQ multiplex PCR, while TCRdb's copy carries only in-frame clones and drops some. The profile shows roughly 84,000 clones, about 94% of them singletons. V lost 4 bases and J lost 3; bases outside the gene matches: 10. The length of the CDR3 is 18 residues. Germline V CDR1 and CDR2: MDHEN, SYDVKM. Sequenced material: peripheral blood, taken in the third trimester of pregnancy. This sequence joins TRBV28 and TRBJ2-3; 13 bases align to TRBD2. This receptor was taken from a female donor in good health, enrolled as a control in a pregnancy study. Here the CDR3 DNA reads TGTGCCAGCAGTTCTCACCTTGGGGGACTAGCGGGAACAGATACGCAGTATTTT. Its protein product is CASSSHLGGLAGTDTQYF.